This TCR beta chain was obtained from a study of response to subunit inactivated influenza vaccine (dated by TCRdb to 2017 to 2018). Notes on the research overall: Deep quantitative T cell receptor repertoire profiling was used in the study to track responses to a trivalent subunit inactivated influenza vaccine. Study-wide conclusions, independent of this receptor: The authors proposed that each seasonal influenza vaccination may bring in only a limited number of new T cells.

Libraries were built with RT-PCR. TCRdb records Illumina HiSeq 2500 as the sequencer. TCRdb cleaned the public reads at Q25 with fastp, built clones with MiXCR and kept in-frame beta chains. Rows with one shared CDR3 protein collapse into an entry with the most common genes and DNA. This sample has approximately 500,000 distinct CDR3 sequences in its table, and over 10% of those were observed once. The ten largest clonotypes hold about 12% of the sample. The CDR3 measures 14 amino acids from cysteine to phenylalanine. Solely the CDR3 DNA is kept, with 42 bases framed from the first base. CDR1 and CDR2, per the germline V gene (reference sequence), are MNHEY and SMNVEV. V is cut back by 10 bases and J by 9 bases, with 12 bases in the junction unmatched. This clonotype was counted between two and nine times. No cognate antigen has been identified for it. No base qualities exist here, and no much larger clone lies one base off it.

The sample's time point label, decoded: more than 40 days after influenza vaccine administration. The sequence joins TRBV27 to TRBJ2-1; 10 bases in the junction line up with TRBD2. This receptor was identified in a man aged 45-65 years who received an inactivated influenza vaccine. Donor details come from another sample of the same person, matched by shared clones. The sequencing here drew on PBMCs from blood, taken roughly 6 weeks after vaccination. The CDR3 is CAIRGTSDNVEQFF. At the DNA level, the sequence is TGTGCCATCCGAGGGACTAGCGATAATGTTGAGCAGTTCTTC.